This is a list of T cell receptor beta chains from one sample in a study of Ad26.COV2.S vaccination and SARS-CoV-2 variants. This table comes from immunoSEQ multiplex PCR, and its TCRdb copy is limited to in-frame clones, with some not included. Found here are some 180,000 clones, approximately 90% of them singletons; the top ten hold roughly 6%. Sequences were derived from peripheral blood, sampled after recovery from COVID-19. The receptors were gathered from a human donor who had recovered from COVID-19. CDR3s include the opening cysteine and the closing phenylalanine or tryptophan. D genes are given only for firm matches. A row's size may be missing; if present it is once, few, many or a size class.

clone_size d_call j_call v_call cdr3_aa cdr3_nt
- - TRBJ1-1 TRBV12-3/TRBV12-4 CATNGANTEAFF TGTGCCACCAATGGGGCGAACACTGAAGCTTTCTTT
- - TRBJ2-7 TRBV4-1 CASSIRLTSYEQYF TGCGCCAGCAGCATCAGGTTGACTTCCTACGAGCAGTACTTC
- TRBD1 TRBJ1-1 TRBV19 CASSITPRTGTFGAFF TGTGCCAGTAGTATAACCCCTCGGACAGGGACATTTGGAGCTTTCTTT
- - TRBJ2-3 TRBV6-5 CASSSAWDTQYF TGTGCCAGCAGTTCAGCGTGGGATACGCAGTATTTT
- - TRBJ1-2 TRBV6-5 CASSLGQRSGYTF TGTGCCAGCAGCCTTGGACAGAGATCTGGCTACACCTTC
- TRBD1 TRBJ1-2 TRBV7-9 CASSQGQGPLYGYTF TGTGCCAGCAGCCAAGGACAGGGGCCCTTATATGGCTACACCTTC
- - TRBJ1-5 TRBV2 CASRGMSTLFNQPQHF TGTGCCAGCAGGGGGATGTCGACACTATTCAATCAGCCCCAGCATTTT
- TRBD2 TRBJ2-1 TRBV2 CASKPQGLAYNEQFF TGTGCCAGCAAACCCCAGGGACTAGCCTACAATGAGCAGTTCTTC
- - TRBJ2-3 TRBV19 CASSTRTAPGSDTQYF TGTGCCAGTAGTACGCGGACAGCCCCAGGGTCAGATACGCAGTATTTT
- - TRBJ2-7 TRBV10-3 CAISEKPGQLSYEQYF TGTGCCATCAGTGAAAAGCCGGGGCAGCTCTCCTACGAGCAGTACTTC
once - TRBJ1-1 TRBV10-3 CAISESGGRTEAFF TGTGCCATCAGTGAATCTGGGGGGCGGACTGAAGCTTTCTTT
- - TRBJ2-2 TRBV2 CASTQGTSTTGELFF TGTGCCAGCACTCAAGGGACTTCTACAACCGGGGAGCTGTTTTTT
- - TRBJ2-7 TRBV6-5 CASTPGESYEQYF TGTGCCAGCACCCCAGGGGAGTCCTACGAGCAGTACTTC
- TRBD2 TRBJ2-1 TRBV5-1 CASGAGYNEQFF TGCGCCAGTGGAGCGGGGTACAATGAGCAGTTCTTC
- TRBD2 TRBJ2-3 TRBV9 CASSVDLSGRAGVDTQYF TGTGCCAGCAGCGTAGATCTTAGCGGGAGGGCCGGGGTGGATACGCAGTATTTT
- - TRBJ2-7 TRBV7-2 CASSSRTPGVQYF TGTGCCAGCAGTTCGAGGACCCCCGGGGTGCAGTACTTC
- - TRBJ2-2 TRBV30 CAWEGEFDTGELFF TGTGCCTGGGAGGGGGAATTTGACACCGGGGAGCTGTTTTTT
few - TRBJ1-5 TRBV6-1 CASSERFSYSNQPQHF TGTGCCAGCAGTGAAAGGTTCAGCTATAGCAATCAGCCCCAGCATTTT
medium-sized - TRBJ1-1 TRBV25-1 CASSPGINTEAFF TGTGCCAGCAGTCCCGGAATTAACACTGAAGCTTTCTTT
once - TRBJ2-5 TRBV5-1 CASSLGERTSQETQYF TGCGCCAGCAGCTTGGGAGAACGGACTTCTCAAGAGACCCAGTACTTC
- - TRBJ1-1 TRBV7-9 CASTVGGTEAFF TGTGCCAGCACCGTGGGGGGCACTGAAGCTTTCTTT
- TRBD2 TRBJ2-3 TRBV29-1 CSVPIGSSGRIDTQYF TGCAGCGTCCCAATAGGGTCTAGCGGGAGGATAGATACGCAGTATTTT
few TRBD1 TRBJ2-3 TRBV19 CASSMLGQGGDTQYF TGTGCCAGTAGTATGTTGGGACAGGGGGGAGATACGCAGTATTTT
- - TRBJ2-7 TRBV6-5 CASSYGQSYEQYF TGTGCCAGCAGTTACGGGCAGTCCTACGAGCAGTACTTC
once TRBD1 TRBJ1-2 TRBV29-1 CSVNTGANYGYTF TGCAGCGTTAACACAGGGGCGAACTATGGCTACACCTTC
- - TRBJ1-3 TRBV6-5 CASSQDYSGNTIYF TGTGCCAGCAGTCAGGACTACTCTGGAAACACCATATATTTT
- TRBD1 TRBJ2-3 TRBV5-6 CASSFPGQGAGDTQYF TGTGCCAGCAGCTTTCCGGGACAGGGGGCGGGAGATACGCAGTATTTT
- - TRBJ2-7 TRBV15 CATAPAGQSYEQYF TGTGCCACAGCCCCCGCAGGGCAATCCTACGAGCAGTACTTC
- TRBD2 TRBJ2-1 TRBV7-8 CASSLRLAVYNEQFF TGTGCCAGCAGCTTGAGACTAGCGGTTTACAATGAGCAGTTCTTC
- - TRBJ2-7 TRBV7-6 CASSPRGGYEQYF TGTGCCAGCAGCCCTCGCGGCGGGTACGAGCAGTACTTC
- TRBD1 TRBJ1-6 TRBV9 CASSRTGNNSPLHF TGTGCCAGCAGCCGGACAGGGAATAATTCACCCCTCCACTTT
- - TRBJ2-7 TRBV7-9 CASAKLAGLSYEQYF TGTGCCAGCGCGAAGTTGGCGGGGCTCTCCTACGAGCAGTACTTC
- - TRBJ1-1 TRBV12-3/TRBV12-4 CASSPTDTEAFF TGTGCCAGTTCCCCCACGGACACTGAAGCTTTCTTT
- TRBD1 TRBJ1-1 TRBV5-6 CASSLGQGRAEAFF TGTGCCAGCAGCTTGGGACAGGGCCGGGCTGAAGCTTTCTTT
- TRBD1 TRBJ1-4 TRBV5-6 CASSRDSYNEKLFF TGTGCCAGCAGCCGGGACAGTTATAATGAAAAACTGTTTTTT
- - TRBJ2-5 TRBV7-9 CASSLEITASVETQYF TGTGCCAGCAGCTTAGAGATAACAGCGTCCGTGGAGACCCAGTACTTC
- - TRBJ2-7 TRBV15 CATSRDLAGQHYEQYF TGTGCCACCAGCAGAGATCTGGCAGGACAACACTACGAGCAGTACTTC
- - TRBJ1-2 TRBV5-6 CASSLMGAYNNYGYTF TGTGCCAGCAGCTTGATGGGGGCCTATAATAACTATGGCTACACCTTC